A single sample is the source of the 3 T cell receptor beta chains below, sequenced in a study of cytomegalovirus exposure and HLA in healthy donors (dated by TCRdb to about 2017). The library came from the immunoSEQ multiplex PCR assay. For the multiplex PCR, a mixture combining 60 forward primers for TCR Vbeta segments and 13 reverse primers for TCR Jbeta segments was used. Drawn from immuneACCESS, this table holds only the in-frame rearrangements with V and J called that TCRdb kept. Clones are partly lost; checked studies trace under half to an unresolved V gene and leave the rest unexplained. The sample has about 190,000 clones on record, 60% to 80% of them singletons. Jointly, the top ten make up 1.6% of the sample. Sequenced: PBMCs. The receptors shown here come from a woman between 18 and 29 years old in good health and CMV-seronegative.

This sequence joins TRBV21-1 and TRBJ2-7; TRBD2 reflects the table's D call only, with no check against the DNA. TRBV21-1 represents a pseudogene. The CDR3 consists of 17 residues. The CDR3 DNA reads TGTGCCAGCAGCTTTCGCCAGCCGCCGGGGAGGTCCTACGAGCAGTACTTC. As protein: CASSFRQPPGRSYEQYF.

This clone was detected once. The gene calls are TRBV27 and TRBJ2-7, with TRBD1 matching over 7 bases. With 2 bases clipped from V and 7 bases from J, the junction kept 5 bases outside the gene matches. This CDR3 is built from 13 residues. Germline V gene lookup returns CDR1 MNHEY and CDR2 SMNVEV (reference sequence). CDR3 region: CASSLKGAQEQYF. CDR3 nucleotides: TGTGCCAGCAGTTTAAAGGGGGCGCAGGAGCAGTACTTC.

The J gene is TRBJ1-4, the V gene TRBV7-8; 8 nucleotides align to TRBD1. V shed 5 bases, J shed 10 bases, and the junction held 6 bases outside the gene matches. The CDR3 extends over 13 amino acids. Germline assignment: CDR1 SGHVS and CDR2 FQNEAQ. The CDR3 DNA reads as TGTGCCAGCAGCACGGACAGGGCGGGAAAACTGTTTTTT. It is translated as CASSTDRAGKLFF.